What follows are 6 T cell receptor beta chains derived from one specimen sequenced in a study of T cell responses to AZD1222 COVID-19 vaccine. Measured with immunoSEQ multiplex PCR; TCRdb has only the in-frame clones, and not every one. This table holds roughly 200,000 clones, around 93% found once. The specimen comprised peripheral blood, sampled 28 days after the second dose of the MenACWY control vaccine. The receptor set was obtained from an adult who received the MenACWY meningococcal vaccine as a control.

The CDR3 nucleotides read TGTGCCAGCACCCAAACCAGGAACACTGAAGCTTTCTTT. Protein: CASTQTRNTEAFF. The chain uses TRBV2 and TRBJ1-1, with no clear D. Germline V gene data show CDR1 as SNHLY and CDR2 as FYNNEI. The germline V and J ends were trimmed by 7 bases and 1 base, with 10 bases remaining between them. The CDR3 is 13 residues long.

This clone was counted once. The CDR3 DNA reads as TGTGCCAGTAGTATTAAGGGGGCCGGCGGGGAGCTGTTTTTT. Translating it yields CASSIKGAGGELFF. The chain couples TRBV19 to TRBJ2-2, with 7 bases that match TRBD1. The V and J ends lost 3 bases and 7 bases, in that order; junction bases with no gene match: 5. Germline loops: CDR1 LNHDA, CDR2 SQIVND (reference sequence). The CDR3 contains 14 residues.

In nucleotides, the CDR3 is TGCGCCAGCAGCCAAGCCCCCCCCGGCGCGGGTGGGGAGACCCAGTACTTC. Its translation is CASSQAPPGAGGETQYF. The chain links TRBV4-1 to TRBJ2-5; TRBD2 is a possible D gene (5 bases). Per the germline V gene, CDR1 is MGHRA and CDR2 is YSYEKL. Trimming removed 1 base from V and 5 bases from J, with 20 bases in between. The CDR3 contains 17 residues.

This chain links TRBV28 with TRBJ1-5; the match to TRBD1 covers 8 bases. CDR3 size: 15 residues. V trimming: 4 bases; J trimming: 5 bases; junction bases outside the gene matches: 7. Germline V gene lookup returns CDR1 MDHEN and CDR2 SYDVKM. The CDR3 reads CASSSGQGLHQPQHF. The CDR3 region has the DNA TGTGCCAGCAGTTCCGGACAGGGCCTTCATCAGCCCCAGCATTTT.

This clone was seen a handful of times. CDR3 DNA: TGTGCCAGCAGCTCCACAGGGGGCTTAGGATCACCCCTCCACTTT. Translated: CASSSTGGLGSPLHF. The rearrangement joins TRBV7-2 to TRBJ1-6, with TRBD1 matching 9 bases. This CDR3 comprises 15 residues. Trimming at V came to 4 bases and at J to 10 bases, leaving 8 bases not matched to a gene. The V gene's germline CDR1 is SGHTA and CDR2 FQGNSA.

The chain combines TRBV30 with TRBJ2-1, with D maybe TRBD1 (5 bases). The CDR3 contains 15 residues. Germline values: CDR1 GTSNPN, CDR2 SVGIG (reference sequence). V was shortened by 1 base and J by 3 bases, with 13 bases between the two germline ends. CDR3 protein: CAWSGGSGIYNEQFF. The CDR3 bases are TGTGCCTGGAGTGGTGGTTCAGGGATCTACAATGAGCAGTTCTTC.